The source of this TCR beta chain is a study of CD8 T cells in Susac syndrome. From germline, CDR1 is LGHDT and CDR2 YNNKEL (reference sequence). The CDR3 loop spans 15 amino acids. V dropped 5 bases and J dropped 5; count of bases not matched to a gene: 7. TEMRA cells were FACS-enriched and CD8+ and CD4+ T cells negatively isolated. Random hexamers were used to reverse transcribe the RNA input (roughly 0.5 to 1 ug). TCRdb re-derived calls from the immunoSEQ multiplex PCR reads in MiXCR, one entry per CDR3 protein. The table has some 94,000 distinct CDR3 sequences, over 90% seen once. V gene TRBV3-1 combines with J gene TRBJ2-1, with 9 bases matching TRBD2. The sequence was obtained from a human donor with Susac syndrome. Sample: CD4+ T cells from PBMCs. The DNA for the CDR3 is TGTGCCAGCAGCTTGCTAGCGGGGTGGGACAATGAGCAGTTCTTC. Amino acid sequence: CASSLLAGWDNEQFF.